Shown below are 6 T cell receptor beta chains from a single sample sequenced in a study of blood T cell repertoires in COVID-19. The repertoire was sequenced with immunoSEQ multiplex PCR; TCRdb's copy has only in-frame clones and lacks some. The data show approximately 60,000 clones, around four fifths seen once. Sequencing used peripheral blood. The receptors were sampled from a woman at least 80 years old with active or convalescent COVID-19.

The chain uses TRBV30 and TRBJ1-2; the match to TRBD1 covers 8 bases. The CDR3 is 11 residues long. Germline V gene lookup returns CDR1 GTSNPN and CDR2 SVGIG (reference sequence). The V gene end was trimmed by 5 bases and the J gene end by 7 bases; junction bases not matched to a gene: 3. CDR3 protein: CAWDRGGGYTF. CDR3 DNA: TGTGCCTGGGACAGGGGAGGTGGCTACACCTTC. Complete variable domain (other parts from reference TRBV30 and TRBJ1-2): SQTIHQWPATLVQPVGSPLSLECTVEGTSNPNLYWYRQAAGRGLQLLFYSVGIGQISSEVPQNLSASRPQDRQFILSSKKLLLSDSGFYLCAWDRGGGYTFGSGTRLTVV.

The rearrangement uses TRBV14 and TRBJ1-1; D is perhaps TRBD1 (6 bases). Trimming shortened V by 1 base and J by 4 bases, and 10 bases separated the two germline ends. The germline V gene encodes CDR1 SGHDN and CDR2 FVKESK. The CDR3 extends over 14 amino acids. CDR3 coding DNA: TGTGCCAGCAGCCAAGTCAGAGGGGGCACTGAAGCTTTCTTT. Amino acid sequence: CASSQVRGGTEAFF.

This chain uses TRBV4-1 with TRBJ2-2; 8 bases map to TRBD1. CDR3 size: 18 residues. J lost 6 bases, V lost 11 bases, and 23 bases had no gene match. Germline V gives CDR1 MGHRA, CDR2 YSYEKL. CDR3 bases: TGCGCCGGATCGTTCAGGACAGGGACGGAAAGGGGCTCCGGGGAGCTGTTTTTT. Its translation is CAGSFRTGTERGSGELFF.

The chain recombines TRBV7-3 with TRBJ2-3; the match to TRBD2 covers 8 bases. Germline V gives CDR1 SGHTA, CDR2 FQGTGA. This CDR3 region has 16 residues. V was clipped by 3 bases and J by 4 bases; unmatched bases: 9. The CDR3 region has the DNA TGTGCCAGCAGCTTGATCGCGGGGGGCCGGCCAGATACGCAGTATTTT. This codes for CASSLIAGGRPDTQYF.

For the CDR3, the DNA is TGTGCCAGCATAGGGGGGGCGGGGGAGACCCAGTACTTC. Its translation: CASIGGAGETQYF. This chain connects TRBV7-8 to TRBJ2-5, with D possibly matching TRBD2 (7 bases). Trimming took 7 bases from V and 5 from J, leaving 14 bases between them. Germline V CDR1 and CDR2: SGHVS, FQNEAQ. CDR3 length equals 13 residues. Supplemented by reference TRBV7-8 and TRBJ2-5, the full variable domain reads GAGVSQSPRYKVAKRGQDVALRCDPISGHVSLFWYQQALGQGPEFLTYFQNEAQLDKSGLPSDRFFAERPEGSVSTLKIQRTQQEDSAVYLCASIGGAGETQYFGPGTRLLVL.

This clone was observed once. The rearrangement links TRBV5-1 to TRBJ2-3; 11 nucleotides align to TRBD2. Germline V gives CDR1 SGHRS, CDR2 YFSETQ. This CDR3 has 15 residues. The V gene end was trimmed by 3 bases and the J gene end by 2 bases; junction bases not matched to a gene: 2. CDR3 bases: TGCGCCAGCAGCTCTAGCGGGGGGACCACAGATACGCAGTATTTT. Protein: CASSSSGGTTDTQYF.